A single sample is the source of the 27 T cell receptor beta chains below, sequenced in a study of tumor-infiltrating T cells and Merkel cell polyomavirus. Background on the study: The T cells studied were CD8+ and recognized the Merkel cell polyomavirus KLL epitope.

Assay used: immunoSEQ multiplex PCR; TCRdb lists only in-frame clones, some missing. Of 20,000 to 25,000 clones in the sample, 87% were seen once. Robust Merkel cell polyomavirus Large T antigen positivity by immunohistochemistry was seen in all patients' tumors. Sequencing was carried out using lymph node tissue. The source of these receptors is a man in his fifties or sixties with Merkel cell carcinoma.

This chain uses TRBV5-6 with TRBJ1-3; no reliable D call. Germline V lookup: CDR1 SGHDT, CDR2 YYEEEE. The CDR3 consists of 14 residues. Trimming removed 2 bases from V and 4 bases from J, with 10 bases in between. DNA for the CDR3: TGTGCCAGCAGCTTCGGTTCCGGGGGAAACACCATATATTTT. It yields the protein CASSFGSGGNTIYF.

This clone has only one observation. This chain joins TRBV6-1 and TRBJ2-5, with 9 bases aligning to TRBD2. The length of the CDR3 is 14 residues. The germline V gene has CDR1 MNHNS and CDR2 SASEGT. V gave up 7 bases and J gave up 5 bases; unmatched junction bases: 8. This CDR3 reads CASNSGSNGETQYF. CDR3 nucleotides: TGTGCCAGCAATAGCGGGAGTAATGGGGAGACCCAGTACTTC.

This clone was picked up one time. This chain uses TRBV6-6 with TRBJ2-7; TRBD1 might be the D (5 bases). CDR3 length: 14 residues. The V gene lost 2 bases and the J gene lost 1 base, with 9 bases spanning the gap. CDR1 is MNHNY and CDR2 is SVGAGI in the germline V gene (reference sequence). The chain's CDR3 is CASSYLQVSYEQYF. For the CDR3, the DNA is TGTGCCAGCAGTTACCTACAGGTATCCTACGAGCAGTACTTC.

J is TRBJ1-5 and V is TRBV27; the D gene is possibly TRBD1 (6 bases). Germline CDR1 is MNHEY and CDR2 is SMNVEV (reference sequence). This CDR3 contains 12 residues. V dropped 10 bases and J dropped 4 bases, with 11 bases sitting between them. CDR3 nucleotide sequence: TGTGCCACCCATACAGGGAATCAGCCCCAGCATTTT. Translating gives CATHTGNQPQHF.

The rearrangement links TRBV6-6 to TRBJ1-6; 7 bases map to TRBD1. Losses at the gene ends were 5 bases for V and 7 bases for J; bases not matched to a gene: 5. Per the germline V gene, CDR1 is MNHNY and CDR2 is SVGAGI (reference sequence). This CDR3 is built from 14 residues. In DNA form, the CDR3 reads TGTGCCAGCAGTCCCGGGACAGAGAATTCACCCCTCCACTTT. Translation: CASSPGTENSPLHF.

The J gene is TRBJ1-5, the V gene TRBV30; TRBD1 is a possible D gene (5 bases). Germline lookup yields CDR1 GTSNPN and CDR2 SVGIG (reference sequence). The V and J ends lost 3 bases and 0 bases respectively, with 12 bases between them. This CDR3 has 15 amino acids. CDR3 DNA sequence: TGTGCCTGGAGGTCTACAGGAGCTAGCAATCAGCCCCAGCATTTT. It yields the protein CAWRSTGASNQPQHF.

The chain is built from TRBV2 and TRBJ2-2; TRBD2 aligns across 12 bases. J gave up 6 bases and V 11 bases, and 10 bases lay outside the gene matches. CDR1 and CDR2 from the germline V gene are SNHLY and FYNNEI. This CDR3 is 15 amino acids long. The CDR3 region has the DNA TGTGCCGTCAAGACTAGCGGGAGTGTCGCCGGGGAGCTGTTTTTT. Encoded protein: CAVKTSGSVAGELFF.

The V and J genes are TRBV30 and TRBJ1-3; 9 nucleotides line up with TRBD1. The CDR3 runs 18 residues. Germline trimming cut 4 bases from V and 0 bases from J; bases unmatched to any gene: 13. CDR1 GTSNPN and CDR2 SVGIG come from the germline V gene (reference sequence). The DNA of the CDR3 is TGTGCCTGGAATCGAGGACAGGGGACTACCCTCTCTGGAAACACCATATATTTT. Its translation: CAWNRGQGTTLSGNTIYF. Full variable domain (remainder filled in from reference TRBV30 and TRBJ1-3): SQTIHQWPATLVQPVGSPLSLECTVEGTSNPNLYWYRQAAGRGLQLLFYSVGIGQISSEVPQNLSASRPQDRQFILSSKKLLLSDSGFYLCAWNRGQGTTLSGNTIYFGEGSWLTVV.

This clone appeared a few times. The chain recombines TRBV29-1 with TRBJ1-4, with a possible D match to TRBD1 (5 bases). This CDR3 comprises 12 residues. V shed 6 bases and J shed 8 bases, with 13 bases lying between them. Germline V gives CDR1 SQVTM, CDR2 ANQGSEA. The CDR3 DNA sequence: TGCAGCGTGACCAGGGTTGGGGAAAAACTGTTTTTT. It is translated as CSVTRVGEKLFF.

This chain joins TRBV18 and TRBJ1-1, with TRBD1 identical over 8 bases. This CDR3 has 17 amino acids. The V segment lost 6 bases and the J segment 4 bases; nucleotides outside the gene matches: 16. The V gene's germline CDR1 is KGHSH and CDR2 LQKENI. The CDR3 nucleotides read TGTGCCAGCTCCCAACGGCGAAGTGACAGGGGTGGCACTGAAGCTTTCTTT. This encodes CASSQRRSDRGGTEAFF.

The chain couples TRBV7-3 to TRBJ2-1, with TRBD2 matching 12 bases. V shed 5 bases, J shed 9 bases, and the junction held 5 bases outside the gene matches. The germline gives CDR1 SGHTA, CDR2 FQGTGA. The CDR3 totals 14 residues. The CDR3 region is CASSPQLAGGEQFF. The CDR3 region has the DNA TGTGCCAGCAGCCCCCAACTAGCGGGGGGTGAGCAGTTCTTC.

This chain uses TRBV11-3 with TRBJ1-6, with a possible D match to TRBD1 (5 bases). The CDR3 contains 14 residues. From germline, CDR1 is SGHNT and CDR2 YENEEA. Trimming shortened V by 5 bases and J by 7 bases, and 12 bases separated the two germline ends. In DNA, the CDR3 is TGTGCCAGCAGCGATGGACATTCAAATTCACCCCTCCACTTT. Residues: CASSDGHSNSPLHF.

V usage is TRBV5-1 and J usage is TRBJ2-7; D is unclear. Germline CDR1 SGHRS, CDR2 YFSETQ. Trimming pared 0 bases from V and 7 bases from J, leaving 14 bases between. The CDR3 has 14 residues. The CDR3 region is CASSLEQLLGEQYF. The CDR3 DNA follows: TGCGCCAGCAGCTTGGAACAGCTTCTGGGTGAGCAGTACTTC.

The chain links TRBV7-2 to TRBJ1-1; D is unresolved. The germline V gene has CDR1 SGHTA and CDR2 FQGNSA. The CDR3 has 12 amino acids. The V gene lost 1 base and the J gene lost 10 bases, with 10 bases spanning the gap. The CDR3 sequence: CASSLVPRVAFF. CDR3 in DNA: TGTGCCAGCAGCTTAGTCCCCCGGGTAGCTTTCTTT.

The chain recombines TRBV25-1 with TRBJ1-1; D call uncertain. CDR1 is MGHDK, CDR2 SYGVNS, per germline. The CDR3 has 13 amino acids. Deletions cut 5 bases from V and 5 bases from J, with 12 bases between. In DNA, the CDR3 is TGTGCCAGCAGTTTTTATCGGGGTACTGAAGCTTTCTTT. Translating it yields CASSFYRGTEAFF.

V and J are TRBV14 and TRBJ2-1; D gene ambiguous. The CDR3 has 11 amino acids. CDR1 is SGHDN, CDR2 FVKESK, per germline. The germline V and J ends were trimmed by 5 bases and 12 bases, with 11 bases remaining between them. CDR3 bases: TGTGCCAGCAGCGTCGGAGATAGGCAGTTCTTC. Its translation: CASSVGDRQFF.

This clone occurred once. The chain links TRBV5-4 to TRBJ1-2, with D possibly being TRBD1 (5 bases). Germline loops: CDR1 SGHNT, CDR2 YYREEE (reference sequence). The CDR3 extends over 14 amino acids. Trimming took 3 bases from V and 2 from J, leaving 11 bases between them. Written as DNA, the CDR3 is TGTGCCAGCAGCTCTCAGAACAGGAACTATGGCTACACCTTC. Translating gives CASSSQNRNYGYTF.

The rearrangement links TRBV19 to TRBJ2-5; possible D gene TRBD1, 5 bases. The germline CDR1 and CDR2 sequences are LNHDA and SQIVND (reference sequence). The CDR3 is 14 amino acids. V lost 4 bases, J lost 2 bases, and 11 bases lay in between. The CDR3 reads CASSKGAGQETQYF. Here the CDR3 DNA reads TGTGCCAGTAGTAAAGGGGCAGGACAAGAGACCCAGTACTTC. Using reference TRBV19 and TRBJ2-5 for the parts outside the CDR3, the full variable domain is DGGITQSPKYLFRKEGQNVTLSCEQNLNHDAMYWYRQDPGQGLRLIYYSQIVNDFQKGDIAEGYSVSREKKESFPLTVTSAQKNPTAFYLCASSKGAGQETQYFGPGTRLLVL.

This clone showed up just once. The chain joins TRBV5-1 to TRBJ2-5, with 8 bases fitting TRBD2. Looked up from germline, CDR1 is SGHRS and CDR2 is YFSETQ. The CDR3 runs 13 residues. The V and J ends lost 4 bases and 5 bases, in that order; junction bases with no gene match: 4. The CDR3 coding sequence is TGCGCCAGCAGCCCGACTAGCGAGGAGACCCAGTACTTC. Amino acid sequence: CASSPTSEETQYF.

The rearrangement links TRBV11-1 to TRBJ1-1; no firm D call. V was trimmed by 1 base and J by 7 bases, leaving 10 bases between them. CDR1 and CDR2 (germline): SGHAT, FQDESV (reference sequence). CDR3 size: 13 residues. The CDR3 is CASSLGEAYEAFF. The CDR3, as DNA: TGTGCCAGCAGCTTAGGGGAGGCATATGAAGCTTTCTTT.

This clone was found a few times. The V and J genes are TRBV2 and TRBJ2-1; 7 positions match TRBD1. The CDR3 totals 16 residues. Germline CDR1 and CDR2: SNHLY and FYNNEI. Trimming took 2 bases from V and 4 from J; bases not matched to a gene: 8. CDR3 loop: CASSESLGTEYNEQFF. The CDR3 DNA reads as TGTGCCAGCAGTGAATCGCTGGGGACAGAATACAATGAGCAGTTCTTC.

J is TRBJ1-3 and V is TRBV14; no reliable D call. V gave up 4 bases and J gave up 0 bases, with 7 bases separating them. Per the germline V gene, CDR1 is SGHDN and CDR2 is FVKESK. The CDR3 contains 14 residues. CDR3 sequence: CASSPQLSGNTIYF. CDR3 sequence (DNA): TGTGCCAGCAGCCCACAGCTCTCTGGAAACACCATATATTTT.

V and J are TRBV18 and TRBJ2-5, with 12 bases fitting TRBD2. This CDR3 is built from 15 residues. Losses at the gene ends were 3 bases for V and 4 bases for J; bases not matched to a gene: 3. CDR1 and CDR2 from the germline V gene are KGHSH and LQKENI. The CDR3 protein is CASSPQGLAGETQYF. The CDR3 DNA is TGTGCCAGCTCACCCCAGGGACTAGCGGGAGAGACCCAGTACTTC.

The gene calls are TRBV6-4 and TRBJ2-3; D gene ambiguous. Germline V gene lookup returns CDR1 MRHNA and CDR2 SNTAGT. The V gene lost 3 bases and the J gene lost 3 bases, with 7 bases spanning the gap. This CDR3 has 13 amino acids. The CDR3 DNA follows: TGTGCCAGCAGTGAGGGCGAGACAGATACGCAGTATTTT. Translation: CASSEGETDTQYF.

V gene TRBV5-1 combines with J gene TRBJ2-3; 7 bases match TRBD1. V gave up 4 bases and J gave up 2 bases; unmatched junction bases: 4. CDR1 is SGHRS and CDR2 is YFSETQ in the germline V gene. The CDR3 is 14 residues long. CDR3 nucleotides: TGCGCCAGCAGCCTAGACAGGGTCACAGATACGCAGTATTTT. Protein product: CASSLDRVTDTQYF.

The CDR3 coding sequence is TGCGCCAGCAGCTTGGGCGGAAGACAGGGGGTCCAAGAGACCCAGTACTTC. Translated, it gives CASSLGGRQGVQETQYF. This chain connects TRBV5-1 to TRBJ2-5; 9 positions agree with TRBD1. This CDR3 contains 17 residues. V was clipped by 0 bases and J by 1 base; unmatched bases: 7. Germline V lookup: CDR1 SGHRS, CDR2 YFSETQ.

The DNA for the CDR3 is TGTGCCAGCAGCCAGCGGACAGGGGTCATAGATTACAATGAGCAGTTCTTC. As protein: CASSQRTGVIDYNEQFF. The chain recombines TRBV14 with TRBJ2-1, with 9 bases aligning to TRBD1. The trim removed 3 bases at V and 4 bases at J, leaving 10 bases unmatched. There are 17 residues in the CDR3. Germline CDR1 SGHDN, CDR2 FVKESK. The variable domain in full, completed from reference TRBV14 and TRBJ2-1, reads EAGVTQFPSHSVIEKGQTVTLRCDPISGHDNLYWYRRVMGKEIKFLLHFVKESKQDESGMPNNRFLAERTGGTYSTLKVQPAELEDSGVYFCASSQRTGVIDYNEQFFGPGTRLTVL.